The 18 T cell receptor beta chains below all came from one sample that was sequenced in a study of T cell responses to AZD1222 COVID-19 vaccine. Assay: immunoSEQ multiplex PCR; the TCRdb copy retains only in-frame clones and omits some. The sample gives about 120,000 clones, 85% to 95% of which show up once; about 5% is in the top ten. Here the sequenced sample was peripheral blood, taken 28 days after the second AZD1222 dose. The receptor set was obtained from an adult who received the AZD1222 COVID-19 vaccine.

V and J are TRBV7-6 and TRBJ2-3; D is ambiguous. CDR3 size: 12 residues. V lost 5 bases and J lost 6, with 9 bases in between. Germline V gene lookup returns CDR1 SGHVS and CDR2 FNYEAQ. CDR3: CASSRGVDTQYF. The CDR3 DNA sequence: TGTGCCAGCAGCCGTGGGGTCGATACGCAGTATTTT.

Here the CDR3 DNA reads TGTGCCTGGAGTGTATCTAACGGGGTCGGAGAGACCCAGTACTTC. Its translation: CAWSVSNGVGETQYF. This rearrangement joins TRBV30 to TRBJ2-5; a weak D match, TRBD2 (5 bases). This CDR3 spans 15 amino acids. Germline CDR1 is GTSNPN and CDR2 is SVGIG (reference sequence). Trimming left V 0 bases short and J 4 bases short, with 15 bases between.

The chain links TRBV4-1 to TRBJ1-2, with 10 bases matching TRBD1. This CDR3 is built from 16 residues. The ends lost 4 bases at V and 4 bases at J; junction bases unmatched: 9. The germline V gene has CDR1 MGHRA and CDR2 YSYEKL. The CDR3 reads CASSLGRTGGFYGYTF. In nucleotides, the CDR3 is TGCGCCAGCAGCCTAGGAAGGACAGGGGGGTTCTATGGCTACACCTTC.

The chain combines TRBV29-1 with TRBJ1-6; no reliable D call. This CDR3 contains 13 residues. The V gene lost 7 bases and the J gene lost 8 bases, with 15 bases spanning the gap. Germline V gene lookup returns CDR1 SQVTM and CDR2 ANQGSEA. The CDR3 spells CSASSGGDSPLHF. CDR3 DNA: TGCAGCGCCTCCAGCGGTGGTGATTCACCCCTCCACTTT. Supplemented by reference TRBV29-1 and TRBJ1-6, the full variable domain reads SAVISQKPSRDICQRGTSLTIQCQVDSQVTMMFWYRQQPGQSLTLIATANQGSEATYESGFVIDKFPISRPNLTFSTLTVSNMSPEDSSIYLCSASSGGDSPLHFGNGTRLTVT.

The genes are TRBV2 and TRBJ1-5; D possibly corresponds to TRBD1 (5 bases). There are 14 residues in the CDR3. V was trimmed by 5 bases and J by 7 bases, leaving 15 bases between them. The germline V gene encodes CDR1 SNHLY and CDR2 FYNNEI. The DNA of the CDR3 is TGTGCCAGCAGTCGGGGCAGGGAGAGACAGCCCCAGCATTTT. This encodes CASSRGRERQPQHF.

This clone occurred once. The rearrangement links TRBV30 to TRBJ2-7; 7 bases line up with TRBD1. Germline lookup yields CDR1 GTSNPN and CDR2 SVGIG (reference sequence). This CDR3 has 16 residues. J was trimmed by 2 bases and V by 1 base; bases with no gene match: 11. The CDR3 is CAWSGSKTGSTYEQYF. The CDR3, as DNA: TGTGCCTGGAGTGGCTCCAAGACAGGGAGCACCTACGAGCAGTACTTC.

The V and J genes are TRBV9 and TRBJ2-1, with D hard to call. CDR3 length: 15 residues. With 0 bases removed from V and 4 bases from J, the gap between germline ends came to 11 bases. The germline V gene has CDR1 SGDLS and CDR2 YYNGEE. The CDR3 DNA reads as TGTGCCAGCAGCGTAGTTCCGGGTCAATACAATGAGCAGTTCTTC. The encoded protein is CASSVVPGQYNEQFF.

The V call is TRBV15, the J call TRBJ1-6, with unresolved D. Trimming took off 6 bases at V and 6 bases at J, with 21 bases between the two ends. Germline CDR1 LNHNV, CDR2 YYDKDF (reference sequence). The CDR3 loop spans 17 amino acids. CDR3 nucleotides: TGTGCCACCAGGATGGACCCAAACCTTATCTCTAATTCACCCCTCCACTTT. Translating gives CATRMDPNLISNSPLHF.

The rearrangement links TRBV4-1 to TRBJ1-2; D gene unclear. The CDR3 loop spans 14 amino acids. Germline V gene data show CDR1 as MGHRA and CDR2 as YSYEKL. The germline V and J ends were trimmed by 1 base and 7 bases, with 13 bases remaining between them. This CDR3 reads CASSQVAGISGYTF. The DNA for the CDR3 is TGCGCCAGCAGCCAAGTGGCGGGGATTTCTGGCTACACCTTC.

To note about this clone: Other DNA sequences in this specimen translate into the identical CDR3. The CDR3 DNA reads TGTGCCAGCAGCTTAGCACCCAATCAGCCCCAGCATTTT. Protein sequence: CASSLAPNQPQHF. V gene TRBV7-8 combines with J gene TRBJ1-5; D not certain. Germline V gives CDR1 SGHVS, CDR2 FQNEAQ. The V and J ends lost 0 bases and 3 bases respectively, with 3 bases between them. The CDR3 has 13 amino acids. Using reference TRBV7-8 and TRBJ1-5 for the parts outside the CDR3, the full variable domain is GAGVSQSPRYKVAKRGQDVALRCDPISGHVSLFWYQQALGQGPEFLTYFQNEAQLDKSGLPSDRFFAERPEGSVSTLKIQRTQQEDSAVYLCASSLAPNQPQHFGDGTRLSIL.

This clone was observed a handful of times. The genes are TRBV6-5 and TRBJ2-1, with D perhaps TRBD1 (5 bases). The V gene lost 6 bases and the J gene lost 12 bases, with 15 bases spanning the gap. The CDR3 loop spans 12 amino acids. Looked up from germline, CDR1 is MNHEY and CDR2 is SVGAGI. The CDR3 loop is CASSSRGGTQFF. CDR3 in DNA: TGTGCCAGCAGCTCAAGGGGCGGAACGCAGTTCTTC.

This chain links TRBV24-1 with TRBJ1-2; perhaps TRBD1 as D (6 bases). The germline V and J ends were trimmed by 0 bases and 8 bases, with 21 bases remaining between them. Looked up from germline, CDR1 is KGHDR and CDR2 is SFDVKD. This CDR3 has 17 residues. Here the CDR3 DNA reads TGTGCCACCAGTGATTTGTTTTTCAGGTTCAGGGGCGGGGGCTACACCTTC. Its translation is CATSDLFFRFRGGGYTF.

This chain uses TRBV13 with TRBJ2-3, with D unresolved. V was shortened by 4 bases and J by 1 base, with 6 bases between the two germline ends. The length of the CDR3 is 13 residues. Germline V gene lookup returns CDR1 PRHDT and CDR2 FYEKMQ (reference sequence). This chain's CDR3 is CASSSSGTDTQYF. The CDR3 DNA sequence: TGTGCCAGCAGCTCTTCGGGCACAGATACGCAGTATTTT.

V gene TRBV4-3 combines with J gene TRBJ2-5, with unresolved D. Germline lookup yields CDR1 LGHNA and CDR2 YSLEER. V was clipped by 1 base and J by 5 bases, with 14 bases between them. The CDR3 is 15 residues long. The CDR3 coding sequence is TGCGCCAGCAGCCAAGGGATCGGAAGTGAGGAGACCCAGTACTTC. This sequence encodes CASSQGIGSEETQYF.

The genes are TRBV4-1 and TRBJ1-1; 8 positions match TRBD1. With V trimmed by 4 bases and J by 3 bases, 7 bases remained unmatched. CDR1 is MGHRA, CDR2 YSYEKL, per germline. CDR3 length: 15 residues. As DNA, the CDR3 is TGCGCCAGCAGCCCAGAAGGACAGGGCGACACTGAAGCTTTCTTT. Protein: CASSPEGQGDTEAFF.

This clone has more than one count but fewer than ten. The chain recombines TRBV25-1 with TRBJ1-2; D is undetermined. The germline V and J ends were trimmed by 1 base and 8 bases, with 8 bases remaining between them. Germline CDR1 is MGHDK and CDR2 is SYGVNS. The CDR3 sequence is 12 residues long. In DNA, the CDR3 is TGTGCCAGCAGTGAATCGCTTTGGGGCTACACCTTC. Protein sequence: CASSESLWGYTF.

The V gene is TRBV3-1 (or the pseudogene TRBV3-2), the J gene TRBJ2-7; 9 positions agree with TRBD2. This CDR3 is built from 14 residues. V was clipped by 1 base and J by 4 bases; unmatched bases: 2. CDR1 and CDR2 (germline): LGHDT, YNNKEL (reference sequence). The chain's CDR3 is CASSQVSGGYEQYF. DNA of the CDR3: TGTGCCAGCAGCCAAGTTAGCGGGGGATACGAGCAGTACTTC.

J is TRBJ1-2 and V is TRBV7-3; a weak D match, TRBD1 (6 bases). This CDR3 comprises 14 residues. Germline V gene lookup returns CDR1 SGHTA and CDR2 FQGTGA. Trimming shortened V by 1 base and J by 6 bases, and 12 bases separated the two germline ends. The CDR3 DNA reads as TGTGCCAGCAGCTTAAACAGGGAGGGGGATGGCTACACCTTC. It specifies CASSLNREGDGYTF.